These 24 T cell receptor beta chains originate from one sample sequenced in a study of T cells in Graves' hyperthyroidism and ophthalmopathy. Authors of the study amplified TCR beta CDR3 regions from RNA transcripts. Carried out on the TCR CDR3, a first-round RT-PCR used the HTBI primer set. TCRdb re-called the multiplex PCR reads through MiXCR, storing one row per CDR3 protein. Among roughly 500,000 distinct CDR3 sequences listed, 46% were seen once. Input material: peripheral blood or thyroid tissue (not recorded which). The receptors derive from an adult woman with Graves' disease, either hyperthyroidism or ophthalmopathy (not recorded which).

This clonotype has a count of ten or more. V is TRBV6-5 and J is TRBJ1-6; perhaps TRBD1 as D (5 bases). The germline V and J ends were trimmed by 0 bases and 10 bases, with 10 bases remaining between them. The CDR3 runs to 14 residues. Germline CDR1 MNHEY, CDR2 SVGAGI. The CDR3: CASSYSGGRSPLHF. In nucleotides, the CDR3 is TGTGCCAGCAGTTACTCGGGGGGGAGGTCACCCCTCCACTTT.

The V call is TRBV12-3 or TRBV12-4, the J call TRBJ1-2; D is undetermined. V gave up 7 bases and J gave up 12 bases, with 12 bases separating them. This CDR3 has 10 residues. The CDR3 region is CASIRIGNTF. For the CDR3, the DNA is TGTGCCAGCATCAGAATTGGAAACACCTTC.

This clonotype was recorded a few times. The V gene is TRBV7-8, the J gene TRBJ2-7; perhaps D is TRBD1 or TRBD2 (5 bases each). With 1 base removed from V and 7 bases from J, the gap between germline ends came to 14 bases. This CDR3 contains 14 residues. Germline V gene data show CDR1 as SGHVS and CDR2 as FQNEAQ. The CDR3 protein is CASSLGSGTREQYF. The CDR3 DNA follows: TGTGCCAGCAGCTTAGGGTCAGGGACGAGGGAGCAGTACTTC.

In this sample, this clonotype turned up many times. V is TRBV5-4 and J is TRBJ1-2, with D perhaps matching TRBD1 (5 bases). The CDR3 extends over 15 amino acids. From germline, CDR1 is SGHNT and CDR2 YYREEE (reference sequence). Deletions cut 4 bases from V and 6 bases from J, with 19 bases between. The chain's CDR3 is CASSTEWGPGDGYTF. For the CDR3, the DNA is TGTGCCAGCAGCACTGAGTGGGGACCGGGAGATGGCTACACCTTC.

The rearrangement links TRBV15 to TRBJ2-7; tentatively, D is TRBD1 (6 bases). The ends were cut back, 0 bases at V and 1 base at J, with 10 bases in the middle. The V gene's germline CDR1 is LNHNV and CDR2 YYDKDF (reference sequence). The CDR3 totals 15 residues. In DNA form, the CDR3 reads TGTGCCACCAGCAGAGACCCACAGGGTTCCTACGAGCAGTACTTC. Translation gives CATSRDPQGSYEQYF.

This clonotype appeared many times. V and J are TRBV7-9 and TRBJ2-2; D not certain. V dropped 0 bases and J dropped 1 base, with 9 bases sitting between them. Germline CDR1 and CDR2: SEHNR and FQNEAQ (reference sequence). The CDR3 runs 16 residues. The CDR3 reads CASSLALRKNTGELFF. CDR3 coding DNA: TGTGCCAGCAGCTTAGCGCTGCGGAAGAACACCGGGGAGCTGTTTTTT.

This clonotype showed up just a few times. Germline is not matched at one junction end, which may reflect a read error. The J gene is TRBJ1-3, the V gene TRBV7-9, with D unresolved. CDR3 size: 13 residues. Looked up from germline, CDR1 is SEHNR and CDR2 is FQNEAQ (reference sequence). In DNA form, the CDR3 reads TGCGCCAGCAGGAGGGAACCTGGAAACACCATATATTTT. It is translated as CASRREPGNTIYF.

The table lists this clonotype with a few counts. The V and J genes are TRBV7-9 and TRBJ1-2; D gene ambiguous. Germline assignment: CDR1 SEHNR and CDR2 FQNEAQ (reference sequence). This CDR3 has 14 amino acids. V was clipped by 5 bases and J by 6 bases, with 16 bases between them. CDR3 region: CASSPDGVGNGYTF. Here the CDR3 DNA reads TGTGCCAGCAGCCCCGACGGGGTCGGTAATGGCTACACCTTC.

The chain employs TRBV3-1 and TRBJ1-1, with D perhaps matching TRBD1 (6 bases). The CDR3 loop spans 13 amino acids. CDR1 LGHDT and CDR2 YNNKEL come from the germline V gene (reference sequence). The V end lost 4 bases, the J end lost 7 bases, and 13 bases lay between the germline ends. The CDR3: CASSRRGFGEAFF. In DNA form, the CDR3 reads TGTGCCAGCAGCCGCAGGGGTTTTGGTGAAGCTTTCTTT. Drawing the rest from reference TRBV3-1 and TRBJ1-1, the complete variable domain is DTAVSQTPKYLVTQMGNDKSIKCEQNLGHDTMYWYKQDSKKFLKIMFSYNNKELIINETVPNRFSPKSPDKAHLNLHINSLELGDSAVYFCASSRRGFGEAFFGQGTRLTVV.

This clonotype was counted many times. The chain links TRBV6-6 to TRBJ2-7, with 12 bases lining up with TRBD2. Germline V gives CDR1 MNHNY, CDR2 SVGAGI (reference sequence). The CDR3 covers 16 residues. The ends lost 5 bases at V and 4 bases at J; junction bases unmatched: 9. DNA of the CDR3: TGTGCCAGCAGTCGATCGTCGCTAGCGGGAGGGTACGAGCAGTACTTC. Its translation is CASSRSSLAGGYEQYF.

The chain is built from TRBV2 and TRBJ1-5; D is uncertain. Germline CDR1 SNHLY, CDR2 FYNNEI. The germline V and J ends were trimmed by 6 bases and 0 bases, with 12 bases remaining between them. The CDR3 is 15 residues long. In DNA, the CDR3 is TGTGCCAGCAGCAGGAAGTCCAGTAGCAATCAGCCCCAGCATTTT. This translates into CASSRKSSSNQPQHF.

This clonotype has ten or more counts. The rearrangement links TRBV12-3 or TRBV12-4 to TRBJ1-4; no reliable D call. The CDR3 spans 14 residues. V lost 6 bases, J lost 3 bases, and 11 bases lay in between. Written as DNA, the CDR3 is TGTGCCAGCAGCCGGACGGTCGCTAATGAAAAACTGTTTTTT. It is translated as CASSRTVANEKLFF.

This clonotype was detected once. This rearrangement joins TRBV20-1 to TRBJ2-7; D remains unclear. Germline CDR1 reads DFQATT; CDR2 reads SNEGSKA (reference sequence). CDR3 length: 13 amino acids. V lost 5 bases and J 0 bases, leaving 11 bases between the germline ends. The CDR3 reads CSASTFGSYEQYF. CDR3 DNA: TGCAGTGCTTCGACGTTTGGCTCCTACGAGCAGTACTTC.

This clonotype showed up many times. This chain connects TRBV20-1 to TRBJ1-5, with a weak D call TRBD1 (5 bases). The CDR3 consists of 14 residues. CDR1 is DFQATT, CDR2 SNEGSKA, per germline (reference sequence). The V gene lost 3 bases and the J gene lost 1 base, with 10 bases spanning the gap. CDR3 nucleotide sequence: TGCAGTGCTAGTGGCGGGGCAAGCAATCAGCCCCAGCATTTT. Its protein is CSASGGASNQPQHF.

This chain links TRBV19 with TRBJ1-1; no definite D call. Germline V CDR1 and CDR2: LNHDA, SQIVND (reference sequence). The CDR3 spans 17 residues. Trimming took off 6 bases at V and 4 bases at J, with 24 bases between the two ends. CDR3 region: CASRVDTGSLKGTEAFF. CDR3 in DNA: TGTGCCAGTAGAGTCGACACGGGATCATTGAAAGGCACTGAAGCTTTCTTT.

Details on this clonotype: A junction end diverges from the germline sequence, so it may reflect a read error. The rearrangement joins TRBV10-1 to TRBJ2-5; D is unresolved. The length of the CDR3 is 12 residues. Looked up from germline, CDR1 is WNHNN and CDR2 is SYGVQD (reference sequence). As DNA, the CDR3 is TGTGCCAGCAGCCCCTTTTTGGAGACCCAGTACTTC. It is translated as CASSPFLETQYF.

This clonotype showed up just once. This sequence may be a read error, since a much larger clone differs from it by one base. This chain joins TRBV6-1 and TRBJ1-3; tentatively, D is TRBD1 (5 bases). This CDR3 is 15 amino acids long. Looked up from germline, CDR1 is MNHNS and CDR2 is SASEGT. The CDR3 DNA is TGTGTCAGCAGTGCTACAGACAGCTCTGGAAACACCATATATTTT. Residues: CVSSATDSSGNTIYF.

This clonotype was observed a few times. CDR3 sequence reads: CSARNPTGLPTGNTIYF. The CDR3 nucleotides are TGCAGTGCTAGAAATCCTACCGGCCTCCCTACTGGAAACACCATATATTTT. The chain carries TRBV20-1 and TRBJ1-3, with unresolved D. Germline V lookup: CDR1 DFQATT, CDR2 SNEGSKA (reference sequence). This CDR3 has 17 residues. Trimming left V 2 bases short and J 2 bases short, with 19 bases between.

The CDR3 sequence: CAISRDSNYEQYF. The CDR3 region has the DNA TGTGCCATCAGCCGGGACAGCAACTACGAGCAGTACTTC. This chain uses TRBV10-3 with TRBJ2-7, with TRBD1 identical over 7 bases. Germline CDR1 ENHRY, CDR2 SYGVKD. The length of the CDR3 is 13 residues. J was trimmed by 3 bases and V by 6 bases; bases with no gene match: 5.

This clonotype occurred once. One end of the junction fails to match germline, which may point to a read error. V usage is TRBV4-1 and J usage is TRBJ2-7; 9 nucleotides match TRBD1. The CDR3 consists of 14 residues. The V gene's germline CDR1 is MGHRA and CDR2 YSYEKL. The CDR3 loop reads CTSSQDRGVWEQYF. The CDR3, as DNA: TGCACCAGCAGCCAAGACAGGGGGGTGTGGGAGCAGTACTTC.

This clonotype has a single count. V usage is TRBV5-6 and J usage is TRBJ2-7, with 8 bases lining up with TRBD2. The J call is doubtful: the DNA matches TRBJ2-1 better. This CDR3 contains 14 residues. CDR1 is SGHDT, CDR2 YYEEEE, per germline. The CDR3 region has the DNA TGTGCCAGCAGCTACCCTGGACTAGCAAATGAGCAGTTCTTC. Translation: CASSYPGLANEQFF.

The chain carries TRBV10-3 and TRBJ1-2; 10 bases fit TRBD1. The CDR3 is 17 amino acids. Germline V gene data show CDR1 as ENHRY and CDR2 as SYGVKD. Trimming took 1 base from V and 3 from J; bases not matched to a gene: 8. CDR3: CAISEFSGQGRYYGYTF. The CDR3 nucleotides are TGTGCCATCAGTGAGTTTTCGGGACAGGGGAGGTACTATGGCTACACCTTC.

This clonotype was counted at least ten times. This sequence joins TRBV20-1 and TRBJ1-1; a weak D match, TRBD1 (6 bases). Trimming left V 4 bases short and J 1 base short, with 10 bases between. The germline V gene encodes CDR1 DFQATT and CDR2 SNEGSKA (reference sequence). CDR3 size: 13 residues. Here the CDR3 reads CSATRDTNTEAFF. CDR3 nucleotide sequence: TGCAGTGCTACTCGGGACACGAACACTGAAGCTTTCTTT.

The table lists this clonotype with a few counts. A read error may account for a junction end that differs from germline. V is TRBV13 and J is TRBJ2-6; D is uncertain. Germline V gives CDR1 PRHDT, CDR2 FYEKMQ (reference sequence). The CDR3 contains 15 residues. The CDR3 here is CASSLGISGANVLTF. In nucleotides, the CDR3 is TGTGCCAGCAGTTTAGGGATCTCTGGGGCCAACGTCCTGACTTTC.